These T cell receptor beta chains were read from a single sample in a study of OX40 agonist ivuxolimab in advanced cancers. Libraries were prepared by immunoSEQ multiplex PCR; TCRdb keeps only in-frame clonotypes and omits some of them. The sample yields some 70,000 clones, approximately 80% seen once. This sample comprised CD4+ or CD8+ T cells sorted from blood, obtained in a trial of the OX40 agonist ivuxolimab. The receptors derive from an adult with an advanced solid tumor such as melanoma, head and neck, liver or kidney cancer. Both conserved end residues are part of each CDR3. Each record gives: clone size, D gene, V gene, J gene, CDR3 protein, CDR3 DNA. A D gene is named only where the DNA matches it firmly. Only some rows state a clone size, as once, few, many or a class for expanded clones.

clone_size: .
d_call: .
v_call: TRBV18
j_call: TRBJ1-1
cdr3_aa: CASSPPGGGMGNTEAFF
cdr3_nt: TGTGCCAGCTCACCCCCGGGGGGGGGCATGGGGAACACTGAAGCTTTCTTT

clone_size: few
d_call: .
v_call: TRBV11-2
j_call: TRBJ2-7
cdr3_aa: CASSLVGEQYF
cdr3_nt: TGTGCCAGCAGCTTAGTGGGCGAGCAGTACTTC

clone_size: .
d_call: TRBD1
v_call: TRBV6-6
j_call: TRBJ2-1
cdr3_aa: CASSYGGDSRGNEQFF
cdr3_nt: TGTGCCAGCAGTTACGGTGGGGACAGCCGGGGAAATGAGCAGTTCTTC

clone_size: .
d_call: TRBD1
v_call: TRBV28
j_call: TRBJ2-7
cdr3_aa: CASSGPGGREEQYF
cdr3_nt: TGTGCCAGCAGTGGACCAGGGGGAAGAGAAGAGCAGTACTTC

clone_size: .
d_call: .
v_call: TRBV4-2
j_call: TRBJ1-1
cdr3_aa: CASSQRYGGRNTEAFF
cdr3_nt: TGTGCCAGCAGCCAAAGATATGGCGGGAGGAACACTGAAGCTTTCTTT

clone_size: .
d_call: TRBD2
v_call: TRBV6-1
j_call: TRBJ2-1
cdr3_aa: CASIRLAGEYNEQFF
cdr3_nt: TGTGCCAGCATTCGACTAGCGGGGGAGTACAATGAGCAGTTCTTC

clone_size: .
d_call: .
v_call: TRBV19
j_call: TRBJ2-3
cdr3_aa: CASSGLGGRTDTQYF
cdr3_nt: TGTGCCAGTAGTGGCCTCGGGGGCCGCACAGATACGCAGTATTTT

clone_size: .
d_call: TRBD2
v_call: TRBV6-4
j_call: TRBJ2-2
cdr3_aa: CASSVLAGGTNTGELFF
cdr3_nt: TGTGCCAGCAGTGTCTTAGCGGGGGGCACGAACACCGGGGAGCTGTTTTTT

clone_size: .
d_call: .
v_call: TRBV6-5
j_call: TRBJ1-4
cdr3_aa: CASNPSGGSNEKLFF
cdr3_nt: TGTGCCAGCAACCCGAGCGGGGGCTCTAATGAAAAACTGTTTTTT

clone_size: .
d_call: .
v_call: TRBV6-1
j_call: TRBJ1-5
cdr3_aa: CASTPGDANQPQHF
cdr3_nt: TGTGCCAGCACCCCAGGGGACGCCAATCAGCCCCAGCATTTT

clone_size: .
d_call: .
v_call: TRBV19
j_call: TRBJ2-5
cdr3_aa: CASTRGGGETQYF
cdr3_nt: TGTGCCAGTACAAGGGGAGGGGGCGAGACCCAGTACTTC

clone_size: .
d_call: .
v_call: TRBV19
j_call: TRBJ2-7
cdr3_aa: CASSRSADPNYEQYF
cdr3_nt: TGTGCCAGTAGTAGGAGTGCAGATCCCAACTACGAGCAGTACTTC

clone_size: .
d_call: .
v_call: TRBV30
j_call: TRBJ1-3
cdr3_aa: CAWTGLNSGNTIYF
cdr3_nt: TGTGCCTGGACGGGGCTCAACTCTGGAAACACCATATATTTT

clone_size: .
d_call: .
v_call: TRBV5-6
j_call: TRBJ2-5
cdr3_aa: CASSFSALGKETQYF
cdr3_nt: TGTGCCAGCAGCTTTAGCGCGCTGGGCAAGGAGACCCAGTACTTC

clone_size: .
d_call: .
v_call: TRBV19
j_call: TRBJ2-1
cdr3_aa: CASSYTDYNEQFF
cdr3_nt: TGTGCCAGTAGTTATACCGACTACAATGAGCAGTTCTTC

clone_size: .
d_call: TRBD2
v_call: TRBV9
j_call: TRBJ2-1
cdr3_aa: CASSAMTSKGEQFF
cdr3_nt: TGTGCCAGCAGCGCGATGACTAGCAAGGGTGAGCAGTTCTTC

clone_size: .
d_call: .
v_call: TRBV5-4
j_call: TRBJ2-7
cdr3_aa: CASSASYEQYF
cdr3_nt: TGTGCCAGCAGCGCCTCCTACGAGCAGTACTTC

clone_size: few
d_call: .
v_call: TRBV6-5
j_call: TRBJ1-5
cdr3_aa: CASSHRETYQPQHF
cdr3_nt: TGTGCCAGCAGTCACAGGGAGACTTACCAGCCCCAGCATTTT

clone_size: .
d_call: .
v_call: TRBV6-5
j_call: TRBJ1-5
cdr3_aa: CASSYGGIGQPQHF
cdr3_nt: TGTGCCAGCAGTTACGGGGGGATTGGTCAGCCCCAGCATTTT

clone_size: .
d_call: TRBD1
v_call: TRBV9
j_call: TRBJ2-5
cdr3_aa: CASSPNLGQGSETQYF
cdr3_nt: TGTGCCAGCAGCCCAAACCTGGGACAGGGATCCGAGACCCAGTACTTC

clone_size: .
d_call: .
v_call: TRBV11-3
j_call: TRBJ1-2
cdr3_aa: CASSQAGRDGYGYTF
cdr3_nt: TGTGCCAGCAGCCAAGCGGGCAGGGATGGTTATGGCTACACCTTC

clone_size: once
d_call: .
v_call: TRBV14
j_call: TRBJ1-3
cdr3_aa: CASSQDERRLRSGNTIYF
cdr3_nt: TGTGCCAGCAGCCAAGATGAGAGGCGGTTACGCTCTGGAAACACCATATATTTT

clone_size: .
d_call: .
v_call: TRBV7-2
j_call: TRBJ1-4
cdr3_aa: CASSLDVPNEKLFF
cdr3_nt: TGTGCCAGCAGCTTAGATGTGCCAAATGAAAAACTGTTTTTT

clone_size: .
d_call: .
v_call: TRBV30
j_call: TRBJ1-5
cdr3_aa: CAWSSRDGQPQHF
cdr3_nt: TGTGCCTGGAGCTCGAGGGATGGGCAGCCCCAGCATTTT

clone_size: .
d_call: .
v_call: TRBV10-1
j_call: TRBJ2-7
cdr3_aa: CASSDPARASYEQYF
cdr3_nt: TGCGCCAGCAGTGACCCCGCGAGGGCCTCCTACGAGCAGTACTTC

clone_size: .
d_call: .
v_call: TRBV5-1
j_call: TRBJ2-2
cdr3_aa: CASSLGAGNTGELFF
cdr3_nt: TGCGCCAGCAGCTTGGGAGCGGGGAACACCGGGGAGCTGTTTTTT

clone_size: .
d_call: TRBD1
v_call: TRBV14
j_call: TRBJ1-1
cdr3_aa: CASSQTDRGAWNTEAFF
cdr3_nt: TGTGCCAGCAGCCAAACGGACAGGGGGGCTTGGAACACTGAAGCTTTCTTT

clone_size: .
d_call: TRBD1
v_call: TRBV19
j_call: TRBJ2-5
cdr3_aa: CASRQGSQETQYF
cdr3_nt: TGTGCCAGTAGACAGGGGTCCCAAGAGACCCAGTACTTC

clone_size: .
d_call: TRBD1
v_call: TRBV19
j_call: TRBJ2-2
cdr3_aa: CASRPPSRGRSTGELFF
cdr3_nt: TGTGCCAGTAGGCCACCTAGCAGGGGGCGGAGCACCGGGGAGCTGTTTTTT

clone_size: .
d_call: .
v_call: TRBV5-4
j_call: TRBJ1-3
cdr3_aa: CATLQGPSSGNTIYF
cdr3_nt: TGTGCCACCCTACAGGGCCCCAGCTCTGGAAACACCATATATTTT

clone_size: once
d_call: TRBD1
v_call: TRBV29-1
j_call: TRBJ2-2
cdr3_aa: CSVGQGRRTNTGELFF
cdr3_nt: TGCAGCGTAGGACAGGGCCGGCGAACGAACACCGGGGAGCTGTTTTTT

clone_size: .
d_call: .
v_call: TRBV29-1
j_call: TRBJ1-2
cdr3_aa: CSVERVAYGYTF
cdr3_nt: TGCAGCGTTGAACGGGTGGCGTATGGCTACACCTTC

clone_size: .
d_call: .
v_call: TRBV7-8
j_call: TRBJ1-5
cdr3_aa: CASSLRAADPNQPQHF
cdr3_nt: TGTGCCAGCAGCTTAAGGGCGGCGGACCCCAATCAGCCCCAGCATTTT

clone_size: .
d_call: TRBD1
v_call: TRBV2
j_call: TRBJ2-7
cdr3_aa: CASSEEGGRGTLSYEQYF
cdr3_nt: TGTGCCAGCAGTGAAGAGGGTGGCAGGGGGACCCTCTCCTACGAGCAGTACTTC

clone_size: .
d_call: .
v_call: TRBV7-2
j_call: TRBJ1-2
cdr3_aa: CASSVEGANYGYTF
cdr3_nt: TGTGCCAGCAGCGTCGAAGGGGCGAACTATGGCTACACCTTC

clone_size: once
d_call: TRBD1
v_call: TRBV7-9
j_call: TRBJ1-2
cdr3_aa: CASSQQPGQGAVGYTF
cdr3_nt: TGTGCCAGCAGCCAACAACCGGGACAGGGGGCGGTGGGCTACACCTTC

clone_size: .
d_call: .
v_call: TRBV2
j_call: TRBJ1-5
cdr3_aa: CASSSQQGGNQPQHF
cdr3_nt: TGTGCCAGCAGTTCCCAGCAGGGAGGGAATCAGCCCCAGCATTTT

clone_size: .
d_call: .
v_call: TRBV5-3
j_call: TRBJ2-5
cdr3_aa: CARTDSEEKETQYF
cdr3_nt: TGTGCCAGAACCGATTCTGAGGAGAAAGAGACCCAGTACTTC

clone_size: .
d_call: .
v_call: TRBV6-6
j_call: TRBJ2-2
cdr3_aa: CASSYDTANTGELFF
cdr3_nt: TGTGCCAGCAGCTACGATACAGCGAACACCGGGGAGCTGTTTTTT